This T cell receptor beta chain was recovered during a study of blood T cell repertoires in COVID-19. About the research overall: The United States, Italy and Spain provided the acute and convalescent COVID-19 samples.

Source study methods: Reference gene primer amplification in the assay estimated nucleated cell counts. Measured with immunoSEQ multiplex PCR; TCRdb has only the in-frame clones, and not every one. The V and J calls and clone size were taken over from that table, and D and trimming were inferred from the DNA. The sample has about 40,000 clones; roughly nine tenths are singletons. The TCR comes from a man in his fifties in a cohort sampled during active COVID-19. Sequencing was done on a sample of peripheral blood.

The CDR3 DNA reads TGTGCCAGCAGTTTAGAAAGCCACTTGAGCTCTGGGGCCAACGTCCTGACTTTC. Its translation: CASSLESHLSSGANVLTF. The chain is built from TRBV27 and TRBJ2-6; D is unresolved. The CDR3 runs to 18 residues. Per germline, CDR1 MNHEY and CDR2 SMNVEV (reference sequence). Trimming took off 2 bases at V and 0 bases at J, with 14 bases between the two ends.